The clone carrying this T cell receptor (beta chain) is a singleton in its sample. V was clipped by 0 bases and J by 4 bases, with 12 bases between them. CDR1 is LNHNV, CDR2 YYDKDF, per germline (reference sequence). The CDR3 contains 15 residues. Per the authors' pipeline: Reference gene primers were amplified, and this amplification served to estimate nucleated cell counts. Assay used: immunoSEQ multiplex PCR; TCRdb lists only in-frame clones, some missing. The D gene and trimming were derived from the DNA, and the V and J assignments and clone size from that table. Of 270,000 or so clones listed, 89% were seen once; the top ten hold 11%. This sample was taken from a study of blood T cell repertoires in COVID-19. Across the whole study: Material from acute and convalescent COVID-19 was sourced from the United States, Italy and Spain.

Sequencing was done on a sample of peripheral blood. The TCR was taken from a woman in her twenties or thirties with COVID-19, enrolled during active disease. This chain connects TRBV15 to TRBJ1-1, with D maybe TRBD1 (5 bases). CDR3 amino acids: CATSRDRAGSTEAFF. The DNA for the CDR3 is TGTGCCACCAGCAGAGACAGGGCGGGGAGCACTGAAGCTTTCTTT.